This entry is about one T cell receptor (beta chain). Its antigen is undetermined. This sample is drawn from a study of OX40 agonist ivuxolimab in advanced cancers. Whole-study context: The group had a mean age of about 65 years, ranged from roughly 23 to 79, and was 82.7% male.

Findings and limits, study-wide: In CD8+ T cells, expanded clones were on average more numerous than in CD4+.

Germline assignment: CDR1 WNHNN and CDR2 SYGVQD (reference sequence). The CDR3 runs to 14 residues. The germline V and J ends were trimmed by 0 bases and 8 bases, with 13 bases remaining between them. Generated by immunoSEQ multiplex PCR, the TCRdb table keeps only in-frame clones and is missing some. The sample yields tens of thousands of clones, 65% to 85% seen once. This receptor was identified in an adult with an advanced solid tumor such as melanoma, head and neck, liver or kidney cancer. Specimen: CD4+ or CD8+ T cells sorted from blood, collected in a trial of the OX40 agonist ivuxolimab. V and J are TRBV10-1 and TRBJ1-2; possible D gene TRBD1, 6 bases. CDR3 residues: CASSESGAPWGYTF. The CDR3 DNA is TGCGCCAGCAGTGAGTCGGGGGCCCCTTGGGGCTACACCTTC.